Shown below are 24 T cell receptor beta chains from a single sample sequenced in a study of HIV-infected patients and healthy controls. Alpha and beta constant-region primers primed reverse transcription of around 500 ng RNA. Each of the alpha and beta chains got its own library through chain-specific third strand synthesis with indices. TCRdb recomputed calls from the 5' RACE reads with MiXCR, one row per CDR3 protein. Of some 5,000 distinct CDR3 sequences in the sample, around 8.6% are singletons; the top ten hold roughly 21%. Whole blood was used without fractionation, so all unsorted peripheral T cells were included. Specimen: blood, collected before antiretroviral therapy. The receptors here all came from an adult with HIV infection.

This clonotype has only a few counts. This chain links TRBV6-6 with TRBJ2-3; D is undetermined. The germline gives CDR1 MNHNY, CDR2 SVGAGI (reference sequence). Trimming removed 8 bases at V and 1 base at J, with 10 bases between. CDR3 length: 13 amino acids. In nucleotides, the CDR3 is TGTGCCAGCCGAGAACTGGGCACAGATACGCAGTATTTT. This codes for CASRELGTDTQYF.

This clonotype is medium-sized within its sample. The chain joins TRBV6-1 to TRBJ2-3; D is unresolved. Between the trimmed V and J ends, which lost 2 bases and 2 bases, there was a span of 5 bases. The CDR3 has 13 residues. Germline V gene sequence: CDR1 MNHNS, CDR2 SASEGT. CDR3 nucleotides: TGTGCCAGCAGTGAAACGTTCACAGATACGCAGTATTTT. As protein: CASSETFTDTQYF.

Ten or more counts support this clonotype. Here the CDR3 reads CASSIAVQYV. CDR3 DNA: TGTGCCAGCAGCATAGCAGTGCAGTACGTC. The rearrangement joins TRBV5-6 to TRBJ2-7; D gene uncertain. CDR3 length: 10 residues. The germline V gene has CDR1 SGHDT and CDR2 YYEEEE. Between the trimmed V and J ends, which lost 4 bases and 9 bases, there was a span of 8 bases.

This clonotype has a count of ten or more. The CDR3 DNA sequence: TGTGCCTGGAGTGCCGGTCCAGGGGGCAGGGTTTATACTGAAGCTTTCTTT. Residues: CAWSAGPGGRVYTEAFF. The V call is TRBV30, the J call TRBJ1-1; TRBD1 agrees at 8 bases. V trimming: 1 base; J trimming: 5 bases; junction bases outside the gene matches: 15. The CDR3 extends over 17 amino acids. Germline CDR1 GTSNPN, CDR2 SVGIG (reference sequence).

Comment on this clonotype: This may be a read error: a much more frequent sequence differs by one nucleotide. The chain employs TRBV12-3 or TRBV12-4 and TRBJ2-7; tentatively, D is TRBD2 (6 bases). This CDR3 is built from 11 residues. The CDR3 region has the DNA TGTGCCAGCAGTTTGGGAGGCGTGAGGCACTTC. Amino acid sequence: CASSLGGVRHF.

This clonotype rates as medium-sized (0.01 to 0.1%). CDR3: CASSTAGTSNEKLFF. The CDR3 DNA sequence: TGTGCCAGCAGTACCGCGGGGACCTCTAATGAAAAACTGTTTTTT. The J gene is TRBJ1-4, the V gene TRBV2, with a weak D call TRBD1 (5 bases). The ends were cut back, 5 bases at V and 3 bases at J, with 13 bases in the middle. The CDR3 runs 15 residues. CDR1 is SNHLY and CDR2 is FYNNEI in the germline V gene.

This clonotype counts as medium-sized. The CDR3 coding sequence is TGTGCCAGTAGGAGGGATTTCGCCGGGGAGCTGTTTTTT. It is translated as CASRRDFAGELFF. The rearrangement links TRBV19 to TRBJ2-2; possible D gene TRBD2, 5 bases. CDR1 LNHDA and CDR2 SQIVND come from the germline V gene (reference sequence). The CDR3 loop spans 13 amino acids. Trimming stripped 6 bases from V and 6 bases from J, with 11 bases between.

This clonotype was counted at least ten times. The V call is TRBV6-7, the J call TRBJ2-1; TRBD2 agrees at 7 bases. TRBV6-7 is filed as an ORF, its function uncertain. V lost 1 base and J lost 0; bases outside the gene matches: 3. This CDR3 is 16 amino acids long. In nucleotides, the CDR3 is TGTGCCAGCAGTTACTGGGGGGGGGTCTCCTACAATGAGCAGTTCTTC. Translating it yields CASSYWGGVSYNEQFF.

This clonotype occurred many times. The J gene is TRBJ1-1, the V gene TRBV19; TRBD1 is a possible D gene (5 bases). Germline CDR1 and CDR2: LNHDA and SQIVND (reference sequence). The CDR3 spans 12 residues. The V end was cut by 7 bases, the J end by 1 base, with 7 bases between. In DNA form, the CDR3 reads TGTGCCAGTATGAGGGGGAACACTGAAGCTTTCTTT. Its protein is CASMRGNTEAFF.

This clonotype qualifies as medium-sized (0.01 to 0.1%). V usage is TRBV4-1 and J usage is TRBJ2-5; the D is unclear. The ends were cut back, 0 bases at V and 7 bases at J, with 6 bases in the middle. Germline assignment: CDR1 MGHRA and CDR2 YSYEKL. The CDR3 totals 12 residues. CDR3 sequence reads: CASSQETGTQYF. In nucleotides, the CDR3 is TGCGCCAGCAGCCAAGAGACGGGGACCCAGTACTTC.

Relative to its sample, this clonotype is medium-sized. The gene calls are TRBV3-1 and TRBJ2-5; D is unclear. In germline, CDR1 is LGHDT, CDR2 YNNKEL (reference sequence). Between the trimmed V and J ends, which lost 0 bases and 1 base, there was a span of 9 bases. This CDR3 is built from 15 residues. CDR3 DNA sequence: TGTGCCAGCAGCCAAGATCCCGCAGTCCAAGAGACCCAGTACTTC. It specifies CASSQDPAVQETQYF.

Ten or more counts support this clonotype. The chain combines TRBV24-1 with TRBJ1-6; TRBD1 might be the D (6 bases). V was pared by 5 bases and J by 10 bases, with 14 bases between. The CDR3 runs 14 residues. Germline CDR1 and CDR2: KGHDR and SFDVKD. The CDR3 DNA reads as TGTGCCACCAGTGCGGGGGGCGTGGGCTCACCCCTCCACTTT. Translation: CATSAGGVGSPLHF.

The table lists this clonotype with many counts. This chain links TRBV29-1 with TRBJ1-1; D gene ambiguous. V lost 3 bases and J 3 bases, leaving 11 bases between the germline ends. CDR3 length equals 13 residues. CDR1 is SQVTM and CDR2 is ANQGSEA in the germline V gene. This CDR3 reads CSVDGQRDTEAFF. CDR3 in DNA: TGCAGCGTTGATGGGCAGAGGGACACTGAAGCTTTCTTT.

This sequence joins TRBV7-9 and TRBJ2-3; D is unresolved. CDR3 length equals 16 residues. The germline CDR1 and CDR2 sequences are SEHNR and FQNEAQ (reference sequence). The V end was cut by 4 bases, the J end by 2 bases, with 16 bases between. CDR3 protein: CASSSPAVGSTDTQYF. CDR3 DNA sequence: TGTGCCAGCAGCTCACCCGCAGTGGGCTCCACAGATACGCAGTATTTT.

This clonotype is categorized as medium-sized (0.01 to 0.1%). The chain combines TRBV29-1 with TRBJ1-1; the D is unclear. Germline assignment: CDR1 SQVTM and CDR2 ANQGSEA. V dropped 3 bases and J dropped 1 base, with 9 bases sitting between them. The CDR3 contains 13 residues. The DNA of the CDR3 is TGCAGCGTTGATATGGGAGAGAACACTGAAGCTTTCTTT. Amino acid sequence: CSVDMGENTEAFF.

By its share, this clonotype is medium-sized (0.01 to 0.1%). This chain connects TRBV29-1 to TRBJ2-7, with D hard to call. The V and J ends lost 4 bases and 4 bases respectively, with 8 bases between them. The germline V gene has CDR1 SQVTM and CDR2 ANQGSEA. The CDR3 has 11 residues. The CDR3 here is CSVVSGYEQYV. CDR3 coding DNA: TGCAGCGTTGTTTCCGGGTACGAGCAGTACGTC.

As DNA, the CDR3 is TGTGCCAGCAGCCCAGCGGCAGAACACGGGGAGCTGTTTTTT. Amino acid sequence: CASSPAAEHGELFF. The chain recombines TRBV7-2 with TRBJ2-2, with TRBD2 as a possible D gene (5 bases). The CDR3 is 14 amino acids. V shed 5 bases and J shed 7 bases, with 14 bases lying between them. CDR1 and CDR2 (germline): SGHTA, FQGNSA.

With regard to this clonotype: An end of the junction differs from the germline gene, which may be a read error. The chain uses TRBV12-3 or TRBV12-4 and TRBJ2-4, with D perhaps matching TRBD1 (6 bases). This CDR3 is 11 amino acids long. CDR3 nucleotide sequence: TGTGCCAGCAGTTTGGGACACGGCGGTTCCTTC. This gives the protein CASSLGHGGSF.

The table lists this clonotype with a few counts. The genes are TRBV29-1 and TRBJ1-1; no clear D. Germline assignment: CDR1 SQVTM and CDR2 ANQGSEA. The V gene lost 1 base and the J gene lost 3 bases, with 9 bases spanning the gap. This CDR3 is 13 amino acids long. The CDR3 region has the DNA TGCAGCGTTGAAGTAAGGCAAGACACTGAAGCTTTCTTT. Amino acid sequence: CSVEVRQDTEAFF.

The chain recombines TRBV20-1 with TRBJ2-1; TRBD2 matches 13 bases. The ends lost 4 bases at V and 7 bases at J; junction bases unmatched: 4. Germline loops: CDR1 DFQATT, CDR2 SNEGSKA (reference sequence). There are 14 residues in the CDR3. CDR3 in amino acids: CSATGTSGKNEQFF. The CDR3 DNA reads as TGCAGTGCTACCGGGACTAGCGGGAAGAATGAGCAGTTCTTC.

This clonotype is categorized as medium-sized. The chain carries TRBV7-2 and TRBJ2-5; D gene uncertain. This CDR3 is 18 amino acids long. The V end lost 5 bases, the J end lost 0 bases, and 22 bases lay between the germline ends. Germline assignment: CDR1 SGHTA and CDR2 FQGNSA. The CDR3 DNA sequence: TGTGCCAGCAGCCTGGACGGGCGAGGCCTCCTTCACCAAGAGACCCAGTACTTC. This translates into CASSLDGRGLLHQETQYF.

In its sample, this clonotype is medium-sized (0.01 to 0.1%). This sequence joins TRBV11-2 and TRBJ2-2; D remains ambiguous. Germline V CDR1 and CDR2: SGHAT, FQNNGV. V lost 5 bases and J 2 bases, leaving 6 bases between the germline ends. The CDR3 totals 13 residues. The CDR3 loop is CASSITNTGELFF. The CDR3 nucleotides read TGTGCCAGCAGCATTACTAACACCGGGGAGCTGTTTTTT.

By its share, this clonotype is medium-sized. The CDR3 bases are TGCAGCGTTGAATTCGTAACTAGCGGGGAGACAGATACGCAGTATTTT. Amino acids: CSVEFVTSGETDTQYF. The chain links TRBV29-1 to TRBJ2-3; 10 positions match TRBD2. Germline V lookup: CDR1 SQVTM, CDR2 ANQGSEA. J gave up 3 bases and V 2 bases, and 8 bases lay outside the gene matches. CDR3 length equals 16 residues.

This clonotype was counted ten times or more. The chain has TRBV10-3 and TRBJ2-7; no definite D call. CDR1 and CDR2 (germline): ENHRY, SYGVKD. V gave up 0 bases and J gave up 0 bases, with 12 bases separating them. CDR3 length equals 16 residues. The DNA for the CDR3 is TGTGCCATCAGTGAGTCCCATTTAGTGAGCTCCTACGAGCAGTACTTC. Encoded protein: CAISESHLVSSYEQYF.